Sequencing of this T cell receptor (beta chain) was carried out in a study of control samples from healthy donors and cancer patients. Data came from immunoSEQ multiplex PCR; TCRdb stores just in-frame clones and leaves some out. Of about 120,000 clones detected, more than 85% appear once; the ten largest clones hold less than 9%. The germline CDR1 and CDR2 sequences are SGHTA and FQGNSA. The CDR3 is 15 amino acids. V lost 5 bases and J lost 2, with 15 bases in between. This clonotype was sampled from a woman aged 18-35 years in good health. The rearrangement uses TRBV7-2 and TRBJ1-1; no reliable D call. Sequencing was performed on blood. For the CDR3, the DNA is TGTGCCAGCAGCCACCGAGGGAACGGAAACACTGAAGCTTTCTTT. This sequence encodes CASSHRGNGNTEAFF.